These T cell receptor beta chains were read from a single sample in a study of blood T cell repertoires in COVID-19. This table comes from immunoSEQ multiplex PCR, and its TCRdb copy is limited to in-frame clones, with some not included. Altogether about 110,000 clones are present, around 91% being singletons, with the ten largest covering about 30%. Sequencing was performed on peripheral blood. The receptors here all came from a woman of 80 years or more with acute or convalescent COVID-19. CDR3s include the opening cysteine and the closing phenylalanine or tryptophan. A D gene is named only where the DNA matches it firmly. A clone size is listed for some rows: how often the clone was seen (once, few, many), or a class if it is expanded.

abundance	v_gene	j_gene	d_gene	CDR3nt	CDR3aa
NA	TRBV7-9	TRBJ2-7	TRBD2	TGTGCCAGCAGCTTCGGGAGGTACTCCTACGAGCAGTACTTC	CASSFGRYSYEQYF
NA	TRBV5-1	TRBJ2-1	TRBD2	TGCGCCAGCAGCTTGGGCGGGGGTCGGCAGTTCTTC	CASSLGGGRQFF
once	TRBV19	TRBJ2-5	NA	TGTGCCAGTAGTATTCCCGGGGGAGACGGGACCCAGTACTTC	CASSIPGGDGTQYF
NA	TRBV6-4	TRBJ1-2	TRBD1	TGTGCCAGCAAACAAGACAGGGGGCGAGATGGCTACACCTTC	CASKQDRGRDGYTF
NA	TRBV6-5	TRBJ2-7	NA	TGTGCCAGCAGTTATGGACTGTACTCCTACGAGCAGTACTTC	CASSYGLYSYEQYF
few	TRBV27	TRBJ1-6	NA	TGTGCCAGCAGTTTACTTGTCAGGGGAAATTCACCCCTCCACTTT	CASSLLVRGNSPLHF
NA	TRBV5-6	TRBJ1-2	TRBD1	TGTGCCAGCAGCCCAGACAGGGCCGTTAACCGCTACACCTTC	CASSPDRAVNRYTF
NA	TRBV15	TRBJ2-1	TRBD2	TGTGCCACCAGCAGAGATCTTACTAGCGGGGGGGCGCGGAATGAGCAGTTCTTC	CATSRDLTSGGARNEQFF
NA	TRBV27	TRBJ2-4	TRBD1	TGTGCCAGCAGTCTTCGACAGGGGGCTATAAACATTCAGTACTTC	CASSLRQGAINIQYF
once	TRBV27	TRBJ2-7	NA	TGTGCCAGCAGTATCAGGGGCTCCTCCTACGAGCAGTACTTC	CASSIRGSSYEQYF
once	TRBV6-5	TRBJ1-3	NA	TGTGCCAGCAGTTACTCGGGGCAGGGCTCTGGAAACACCATATATTTT	CASSYSGQGSGNTIYF
NA	TRBV7-9	TRBJ2-7	TRBD1	TGTGCCAGCAGCGTAACAGGGGGCGGCCACCTATACGAGCAGTACTTC	CASSVTGGGHLYEQYF
NA	TRBV10-2	TRBJ1-4	NA	TGCGCCAGCAGGGATTCGAGGAATGAAAAACTGTTTTTT	CASRDSRNEKLFF
NA	TRBV30	TRBJ1-3	NA	TGTGCCTGGATGCCCTTGGACAGATTTACCACCTCTGGAAACACCATATATTTT	CAWMPLDRFTTSGNTIYF
NA	TRBV4-1	TRBJ1-1	NA	TGCGCCAGCAGCCGATCGGGACTTATGAACACTGAAGCTTTCTTT	CASSRSGLMNTEAFF
NA	TRBV5-1	TRBJ2-3	NA	TGCGCCAGCAGCTTGCAGGGATCCTTCACAGATACGCAGTATTTT	CASSLQGSFTDTQYF